This T cell receptor (beta chain) is from a study of blood T cell repertoires in COVID-19. Overall study: Specimens from acute and convalescent COVID-19 originated in the United States, Italy and Spain. From T cells, B-cell-depleted T cells, or PBMCs came the material, which was cDNA or gDNA.

As processed by the authors: Cell counts per sample came from amplifying reference gene primers. The assay was immunoSEQ multiplex PCR, and TCRdb's table has in-frame clones only and misses some. V and J calls plus clone size are reproduced from that table; the DNA served to infer D and trimming. The data contain around 360,000 clones, roughly nine tenths of them singletons. V lost 4 bases to trimming and J lost 4 bases; unmatched junction nucleotides: 7. The CDR3 runs to 14 residues. CDR1 is SGHRS and CDR2 is YFSETQ in the germline V gene. Cohorts were assigned according to the clinical history that participants reported.

The chain uses TRBV5-1 and TRBJ1-2; 7 positions agree with TRBD1. Material for sequencing was PBMCs or T cells enriched from blood (not recorded which). This clonotype was sampled from a woman in her 30s who had recovered from COVID-19. CDR3 protein: CASSPTDRPYGYTF. DNA of the CDR3: TGCGCCAGCAGCCCTACGGACAGGCCCTATGGCTACACCTTC. The whole variable domain, filled in from reference TRBV5-1 and TRBJ1-2, reads KAGVTQTPRYLIKTRGQQVTLSCSPISGHRSVSWYQQTPGQGLQFLFEYFSETQRNKGNFPGRFSGRQFSNSRSEMNVSTLELGDSALYLCASSPTDRPYGYTFGSGTRLTVV.